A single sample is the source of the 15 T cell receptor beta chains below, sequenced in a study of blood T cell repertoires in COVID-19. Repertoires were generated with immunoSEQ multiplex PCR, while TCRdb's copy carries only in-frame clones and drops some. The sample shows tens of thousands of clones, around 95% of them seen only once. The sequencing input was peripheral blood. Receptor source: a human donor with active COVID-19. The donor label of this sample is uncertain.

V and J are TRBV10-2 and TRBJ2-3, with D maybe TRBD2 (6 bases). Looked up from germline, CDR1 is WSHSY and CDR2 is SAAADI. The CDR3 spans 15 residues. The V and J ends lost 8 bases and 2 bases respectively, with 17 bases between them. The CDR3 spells CASGVSGTVTDTQYF. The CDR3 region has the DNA TGCGCCAGCGGGGTTAGCGGAACGGTCACAGATACGCAGTATTTT.

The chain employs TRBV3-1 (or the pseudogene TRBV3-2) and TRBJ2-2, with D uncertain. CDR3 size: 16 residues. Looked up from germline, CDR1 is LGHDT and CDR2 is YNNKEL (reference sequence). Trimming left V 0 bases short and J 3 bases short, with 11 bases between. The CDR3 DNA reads TGTGCCAGCAGCCAAGATGCCAGCCGGGACACCGGGGAGCTGTTTTTT. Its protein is CASSQDASRDTGELFF.

CDR3 DNA sequence: TGTGCCAGCAGCTTGAATCAGCGGTCTCCCACCGGGGAGCTGTTTTTT. Protein: CASSLNQRSPTGELFF. The chain links TRBV5-4 to TRBJ2-2; D perhaps matches TRBD2 (5 bases). This CDR3 comprises 16 residues. V was clipped by 1 base and J by 4 bases, with 14 bases between them. The germline V gene encodes CDR1 SGHNT and CDR2 YYREEE (reference sequence).

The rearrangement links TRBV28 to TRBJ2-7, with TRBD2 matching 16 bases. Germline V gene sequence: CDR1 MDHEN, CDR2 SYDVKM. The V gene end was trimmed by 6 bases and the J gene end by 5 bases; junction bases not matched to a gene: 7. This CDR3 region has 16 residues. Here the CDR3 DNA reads TGTGCCAGCAGATTGGGGGGGACTAGCGGGAGGGACGAGCAGTACTTC. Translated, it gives CASRLGGTSGRDEQYF.

The CDR3 loop reads CASSLTGNQPQHF. In nucleotides, the CDR3 is TGTGCCAGCAGTTTGACGGGAAATCAGCCCCAGCATTTT. The gene calls are TRBV27 and TRBJ1-5; D is unresolved. The CDR3 totals 13 residues. Trimming stripped 3 bases from V and 4 bases from J, with 7 bases between. Germline V gene data show CDR1 as MNHEY and CDR2 as SMNVEV (reference sequence).

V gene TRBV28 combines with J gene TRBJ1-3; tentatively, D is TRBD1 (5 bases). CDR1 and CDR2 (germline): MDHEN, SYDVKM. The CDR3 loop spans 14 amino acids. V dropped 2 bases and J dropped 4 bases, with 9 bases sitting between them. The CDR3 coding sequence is TGTGCCAGCAGTTTACCAGGGTCCGGAAACACCATATATTTT. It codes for CASSLPGSGNTIYF.

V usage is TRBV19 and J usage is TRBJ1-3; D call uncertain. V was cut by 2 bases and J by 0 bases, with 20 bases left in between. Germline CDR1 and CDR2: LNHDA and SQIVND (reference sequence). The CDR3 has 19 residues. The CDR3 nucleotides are TGTGCCAGTAGTATACTGCCCCCCCGCATAGACACCTCTGGAAACACCATATATTTT. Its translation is CASSILPPRIDTSGNTIYF.

Here the CDR3 reads CSVDREGNTGELFF. CDR3 sequence (DNA): TGCAGCGTTGACCGGGAGGGGAACACCGGGGAGCTGTTTTTT. The V and J genes are TRBV29-1 and TRBJ2-2; 8 bases fit TRBD2. Losses at the gene ends were 3 bases for V and 1 base for J; bases not matched to a gene: 1. The CDR3 contains 14 residues. From germline, CDR1 is SQVTM and CDR2 ANQGSEA.

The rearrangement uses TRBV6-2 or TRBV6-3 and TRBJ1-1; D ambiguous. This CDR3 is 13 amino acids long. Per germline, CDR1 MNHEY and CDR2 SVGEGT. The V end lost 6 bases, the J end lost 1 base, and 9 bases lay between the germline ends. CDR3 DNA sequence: TGTGCCAGCAGCCTTACAACGAACACTGAAGCTTTCTTT. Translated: CASSLTTNTEAFF.

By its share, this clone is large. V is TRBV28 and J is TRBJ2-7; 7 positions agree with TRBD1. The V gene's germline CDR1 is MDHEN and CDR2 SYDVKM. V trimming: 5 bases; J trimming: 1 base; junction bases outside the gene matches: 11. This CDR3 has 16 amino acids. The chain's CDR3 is CASSEPGTALSYEQYF. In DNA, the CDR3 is TGTGCCAGCAGTGAACCCGGGACAGCCTTATCCTACGAGCAGTACTTC.

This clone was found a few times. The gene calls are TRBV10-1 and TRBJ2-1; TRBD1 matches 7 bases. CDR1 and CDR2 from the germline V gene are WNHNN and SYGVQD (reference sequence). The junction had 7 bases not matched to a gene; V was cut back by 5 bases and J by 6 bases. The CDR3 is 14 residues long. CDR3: CASSQGQRTNEQFF. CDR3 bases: TGCGCCAGCAGTCAGGGACAGCGTACCAATGAGCAGTTCTTC.

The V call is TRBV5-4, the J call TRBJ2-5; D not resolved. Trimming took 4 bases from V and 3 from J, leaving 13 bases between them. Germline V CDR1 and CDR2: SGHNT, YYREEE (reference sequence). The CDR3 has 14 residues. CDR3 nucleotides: TGTGCCAGCAGCAACTCTCGACTGGAAGAGACCCAGTACTTC. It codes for CASSNSRLEETQYF. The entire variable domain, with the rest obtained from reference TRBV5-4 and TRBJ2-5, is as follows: ETGVTQSPTHLIKTRGQQVTLRCSSQSGHNTVSWYQQALGQGPQFIFQYYREEENGRGNFPPRFSGLQFPNYSSELNVNALELDDSALYLCASSNSRLEETQYFGPGTRLLVL.

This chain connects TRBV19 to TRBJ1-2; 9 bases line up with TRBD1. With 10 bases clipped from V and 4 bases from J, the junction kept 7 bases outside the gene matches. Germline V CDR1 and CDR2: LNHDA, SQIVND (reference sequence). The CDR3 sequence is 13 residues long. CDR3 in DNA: TGTGCCACCTACAAACAGGGGGCCTATGGCTACACCTTC. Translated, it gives CATYKQGAYGYTF.

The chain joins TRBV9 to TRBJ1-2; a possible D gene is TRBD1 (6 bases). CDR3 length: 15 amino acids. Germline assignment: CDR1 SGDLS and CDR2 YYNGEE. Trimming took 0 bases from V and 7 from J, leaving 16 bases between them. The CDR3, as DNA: TGTGCCAGCAGCGTAGGGGACAACAGGCAGCTTGGCTACACCTTC. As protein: CASSVGDNRQLGYTF.

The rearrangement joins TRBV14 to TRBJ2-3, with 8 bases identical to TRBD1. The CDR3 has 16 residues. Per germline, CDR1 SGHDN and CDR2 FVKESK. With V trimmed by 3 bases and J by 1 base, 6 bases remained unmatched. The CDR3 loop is CASSQGTGRGTDTQYF. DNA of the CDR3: TGTGCCAGCAGCCAGGGGACAGGAAGGGGCACAGATACGCAGTATTTT.